The text below deals with one T cell receptor beta chain. Its antigen is unidentified. The sample originates from a study of T cells in Graves' hyperthyroidism and ophthalmopathy. CDR1 SGHVT and CDR2 SQSDAQ come from the germline V gene. The V and J ends lost 5 bases and 3 bases respectively, with 38 bases between them. The CDR3 sequence is 22 residues long. Amplified regions were TCR beta CDR3 sequences from RNA transcripts. The TCR CDR3 was amplified in a first-round RT-PCR using the HTBI primer set. Using its own MiXCR run on the multiplex PCR reads, TCRdb lists one record per CDR3 protein. This table holds around 660,000 distinct CDR3 sequences, roughly 46% found once. Study-level results: Ophthalmopathy was told apart from stable hyperthyroidism by a 13 V-J model.

Exclusion of a patient resulted from uncontrolled infection, other autoimmune disease, pregnancy or lactation. The chain employs TRBV7-4 and TRBJ2-7, with a tentative D call TRBD1 (11 bases). This TCR derives from an adult man with Graves' disease, either hyperthyroidism or ophthalmopathy (not recorded which). The sequenced sample consisted of peripheral blood or thyroid tissue (not recorded which). This CDR3 reads CASSLSTGTSVTGDRGDYEQYF. CDR3 DNA: TGTGCCAGCAGCCTAAGCACCGGGACTAGCGTCACCGGGGACAGGGGGGACTACGAGCAGTACTTC.